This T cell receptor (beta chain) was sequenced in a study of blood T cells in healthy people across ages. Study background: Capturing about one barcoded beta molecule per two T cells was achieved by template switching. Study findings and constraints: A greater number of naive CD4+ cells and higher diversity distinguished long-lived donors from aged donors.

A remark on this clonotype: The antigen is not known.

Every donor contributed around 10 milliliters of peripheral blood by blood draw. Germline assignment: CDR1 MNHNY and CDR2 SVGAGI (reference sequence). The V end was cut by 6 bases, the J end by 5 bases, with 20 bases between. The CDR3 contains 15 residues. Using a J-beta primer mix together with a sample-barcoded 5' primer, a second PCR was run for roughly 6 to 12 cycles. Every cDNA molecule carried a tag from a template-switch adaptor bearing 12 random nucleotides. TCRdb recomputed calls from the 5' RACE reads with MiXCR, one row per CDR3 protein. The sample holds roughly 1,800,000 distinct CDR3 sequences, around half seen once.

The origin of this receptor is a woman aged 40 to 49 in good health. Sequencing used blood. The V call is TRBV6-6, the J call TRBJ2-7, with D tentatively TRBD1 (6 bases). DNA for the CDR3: TGTGCCAGCAGCTTGGGGGCCCCAGGGACCGACGAGCAGTACTTC. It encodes CASSLGAPGTDEQYF.